A selection of T cell receptor beta chains follows, all from one sample in a study of Ad26.COV2.S vaccination and SARS-CoV-2 variants. Assay: immunoSEQ multiplex PCR; the TCRdb copy retains only in-frame clones and omits some. The sample consists of roughly 100,000 clones, around 80% of them appearing once. The sample was peripheral blood, taken after recovery from COVID-19. The receptors originated from a human donor who had recovered from COVID-19. Each CDR3 is given with its conserved first and last residue. D genes are given only for firm matches. Not all rows give a size; the values are once, few, many and, for expanded clones, a class.

>TRBV20-1|TRBJ1-5|TRBD1|15|NA
TGCAGTGCTAGTCCGACAGGGGTATTGAGTCAGCCCCAGCATTTT
CSASPTGVLSQPQHF
>TRBV11-2|TRBJ1-1|TRBD1|14|once
TGTGCCAGCAGCTCCAACAGGGGGCGAATTGAAGCTTTCTTT
CASSSNRGRIEAFF
>TRBV9|TRBJ1-6|NA|13|NA
TGTGCCAGCAGCGTAATGGGGGTGTCACCCCTCCACTTT
CASSVMGVSPLHF
>TRBV4-2|TRBJ1-5|NA|17|NA
TGTGCCAGCAGCCAAGATGCGGCGGTAGACACATGGCAGCCCCAGCATTTT
CASSQDAAVDTWQPQHF
>TRBV5-1|TRBJ2-2|TRBD1|16|NA
TGCGCCAGCAGCTTGGAGGGACAGGGGTCCACCGGGGAGCTGTTTTTT
CASSLEGQGSTGELFF
>TRBV6-1|TRBJ1-2|NA|13|NA
TGTGCCAGCAGTGAATCTGTGAACTATGGCTACACCTTC
CASSESVNYGYTF
>TRBV6-2/TRBV6-3|TRBJ1-2|NA|15|NA
TGTGCCAGCAGTTGGCTCATCCGTGATAACTATGGCTACACCTTC
CASSWLIRDNYGYTF
>TRBV7-6|TRBJ2-3|NA|15|NA
TGTGCCAGCAGCTTAGGTCACGGTAGCACAGATACGCAGTATTTT
CASSLGHGSTDTQYF
>TRBV4-1|TRBJ1-6|NA|15|NA
TGCGCCAGCAGCCAAGATTCGGATGTAGGATCACCCCTCCACTTT
CASSQDSDVGSPLHF
>TRBV3-1/TRBV3-2|TRBJ2-7|NA|15|NA
TGTGCCAGCAGCCACGTAACCCTCCTTTCCTACGAGCAGTACTTC
CASSHVTLLSYEQYF
>TRBV19|TRBJ1-2|NA|13|NA
TGTGCCAGTAGTCACAACAGGGACAATGGCTACACCTTC
CASSHNRDNGYTF
>TRBV5-6|TRBJ1-2|NA|14|NA
TGTGCCAGCAGCTCAGTTAGCCGAATGGGGGGCTACACCTTC
CASSSVSRMGGYTF
>TRBV28|TRBJ1-5|NA|17|once
TGTGCCAGCAGTTCCCTCAAACTTGACAGACCAATCAGCCCCCAGCATTTT
CASSSLKLDRPISPQHF
>TRBV12-3/TRBV12-4|TRBJ1-5|NA|13|NA
TGTGCCAGCAGTAGGGGGGTCCATCAGCCCCAGCATTTT
CASSRGVHQPQHF
>TRBV19|TRBJ1-4|NA|16|few
TGTGCCAGTAGTCAGCCTACCGGGGCAACTAATGAAAAACTGTTTTTT
CASSQPTGATNEKLFF
>TRBV20-1|TRBJ2-1|NA|11|NA
TGCAGTGCTAGAGAGCACAATGAGCAGTTCTTC
CSAREHNEQFF
>TRBV28|TRBJ1-2|TRBD1|14|NA
TGTGCCACTCTAGACAGGGGACTTAACTATGGCTACACCTTC
CATLDRGLNYGYTF
>TRBV27|TRBJ2-3|NA|14|NA
TGTGCCAGCAGTTGGGCTAGCGGCACAGATACGCAGTATTTT
CASSWASGTDTQYF
>TRBV9|TRBJ2-5|TRBD2|15|NA
TGTGCCAGCAGCGCCTCCGGGGGGGCTGTAGAGACCCAGTACTTC
CASSASGGAVETQYF
>TRBV6-5|TRBJ1-1|NA|14|NA
TGTGCCAGCAGTTACGGTTGGAGGAACACTGAAGCTTTCTTT
CASSYGWRNTEAFF
>TRBV12-3/TRBV12-4|TRBJ1-5|NA|13|few
TGTGCCAGCAGTTTCAGGGCCGGACAGCCCCAGCATTTT
CASSFRAGQPQHF
>TRBV19|TRBJ2-3|NA|16|NA
TGTGCCAGTAGTATCGGAACAGCCCCTAGCACAGATACGCAGTATTTT
CASSIGTAPSTDTQYF
>TRBV7-2|TRBJ1-2|NA|14|NA
TGTGCCAGCAGCTTAGCGACCGGGGGTGGTGGCTACACCTTC
CASSLATGGGGYTF
>TRBV9|TRBJ1-2|TRBD1|14|NA
TGTGCCAGCAGTCGCGGACAGGGAAACTATGGCTACACCTTC
CASSRGQGNYGYTF
>TRBV10-1|TRBJ2-7|TRBD1|18|NA
TGCGCCAGCACCAAGAGGGACAGGTCCGGCAGCAAGGTAGGCGAGCAGTACTTC
CASTKRDRSGSKVGEQYF
>TRBV15|TRBJ2-3|TRBD1|14|NA
TGTGCCACCAGCAGGGACAGGACAACAGATACGCAGTATTTT
CATSRDRTTDTQYF
>TRBV7-9|TRBJ2-1|NA|12|NA
TGTGCCAGCAGCTTAGTATGGGATGAGCAGTTCTTC
CASSLVWDEQFF
>TRBV10-2|TRBJ2-1|NA|11|few
TGCGCCAGCGGCGCGGACAATGAGCAGTTCTTC
CASGADNEQFF
>TRBV20-1|TRBJ2-6|NA|14|few
TGCAGTGCTAGTCGAGTATCCGGGGCCAACGTCCTGACTTTC
CSASRVSGANVLTF
>TRBV19|TRBJ1-1|NA|15|once
TGTGCCAGTAGTATTTATACACCAGGGTACACTGAAGCTTTCTTT
CASSIYTPGYTEAFF
>TRBV19|TRBJ2-2|TRBD1|16|NA
TGTGCCAGTAGTGTTGGGACAGGGAGTTCCCCCGGGGAGCTGTTTTTT
CASSVGTGSSPGELFF
>TRBV7-6|TRBJ2-7|TRBD2|15|NA
TGTGCCAGCAGCTTAATCCTAGCGGGAGCCTACGAGCAGTACTTC
CASSLILAGAYEQYF
>TRBV7-2|TRBJ2-5|TRBD2|16|NA
TGTGCCAGCAGCTTAGTCCCTAGCGGGGGGCCAGGCACCCAGTACTTC
CASSLVPSGGPGTQYF
>TRBV12-3/TRBV12-4|TRBJ1-2|NA|11|NA
TGTGCCAGCAGTTCTATGTATGGCTACACCTTC
CASSSMYGYTF
>TRBV9|TRBJ2-2|TRBD1|19|NA
TGTGCCAGCAGCAACAACCGGGACAGGGGCACAGTGAACACCGGGGAGCTGTTTTTT
CASSNNRDRGTVNTGELFF
>TRBV10-3|TRBJ2-7|TRBD2|15|many
TGTGCCATCAGTGAGTCAATACAACGGGGGGACGAGCAGTACTTC
CAISESIQRGDEQYF
>TRBV5-4|TRBJ2-5|NA|18|few
TGTGCCAGCAGCCCTCGAGGCCCGGGACACCAGTACCAAGAGACCCAGTACTTC
CASSPRGPGHQYQETQYF
>TRBV7-2|TRBJ2-1|NA|15|NA
TGTGCCAGCAGCTTGACAAATTATAGGGTCGGTGAGCAGTTCTTC
CASSLTNYRVGEQFF
>TRBV7-9|TRBJ1-6|NA|14|once
TGTGCCAGCGGCACGAGCTCCTATAATTCACCCCTCCACTTT
CASGTSSYNSPLHF
>TRBV7-6|TRBJ1-1|NA|14|NA
TGTGCCAGCAGCCAACCGACAGCGAACACTGAAGCTTTCTTT
CASSQPTANTEAFF